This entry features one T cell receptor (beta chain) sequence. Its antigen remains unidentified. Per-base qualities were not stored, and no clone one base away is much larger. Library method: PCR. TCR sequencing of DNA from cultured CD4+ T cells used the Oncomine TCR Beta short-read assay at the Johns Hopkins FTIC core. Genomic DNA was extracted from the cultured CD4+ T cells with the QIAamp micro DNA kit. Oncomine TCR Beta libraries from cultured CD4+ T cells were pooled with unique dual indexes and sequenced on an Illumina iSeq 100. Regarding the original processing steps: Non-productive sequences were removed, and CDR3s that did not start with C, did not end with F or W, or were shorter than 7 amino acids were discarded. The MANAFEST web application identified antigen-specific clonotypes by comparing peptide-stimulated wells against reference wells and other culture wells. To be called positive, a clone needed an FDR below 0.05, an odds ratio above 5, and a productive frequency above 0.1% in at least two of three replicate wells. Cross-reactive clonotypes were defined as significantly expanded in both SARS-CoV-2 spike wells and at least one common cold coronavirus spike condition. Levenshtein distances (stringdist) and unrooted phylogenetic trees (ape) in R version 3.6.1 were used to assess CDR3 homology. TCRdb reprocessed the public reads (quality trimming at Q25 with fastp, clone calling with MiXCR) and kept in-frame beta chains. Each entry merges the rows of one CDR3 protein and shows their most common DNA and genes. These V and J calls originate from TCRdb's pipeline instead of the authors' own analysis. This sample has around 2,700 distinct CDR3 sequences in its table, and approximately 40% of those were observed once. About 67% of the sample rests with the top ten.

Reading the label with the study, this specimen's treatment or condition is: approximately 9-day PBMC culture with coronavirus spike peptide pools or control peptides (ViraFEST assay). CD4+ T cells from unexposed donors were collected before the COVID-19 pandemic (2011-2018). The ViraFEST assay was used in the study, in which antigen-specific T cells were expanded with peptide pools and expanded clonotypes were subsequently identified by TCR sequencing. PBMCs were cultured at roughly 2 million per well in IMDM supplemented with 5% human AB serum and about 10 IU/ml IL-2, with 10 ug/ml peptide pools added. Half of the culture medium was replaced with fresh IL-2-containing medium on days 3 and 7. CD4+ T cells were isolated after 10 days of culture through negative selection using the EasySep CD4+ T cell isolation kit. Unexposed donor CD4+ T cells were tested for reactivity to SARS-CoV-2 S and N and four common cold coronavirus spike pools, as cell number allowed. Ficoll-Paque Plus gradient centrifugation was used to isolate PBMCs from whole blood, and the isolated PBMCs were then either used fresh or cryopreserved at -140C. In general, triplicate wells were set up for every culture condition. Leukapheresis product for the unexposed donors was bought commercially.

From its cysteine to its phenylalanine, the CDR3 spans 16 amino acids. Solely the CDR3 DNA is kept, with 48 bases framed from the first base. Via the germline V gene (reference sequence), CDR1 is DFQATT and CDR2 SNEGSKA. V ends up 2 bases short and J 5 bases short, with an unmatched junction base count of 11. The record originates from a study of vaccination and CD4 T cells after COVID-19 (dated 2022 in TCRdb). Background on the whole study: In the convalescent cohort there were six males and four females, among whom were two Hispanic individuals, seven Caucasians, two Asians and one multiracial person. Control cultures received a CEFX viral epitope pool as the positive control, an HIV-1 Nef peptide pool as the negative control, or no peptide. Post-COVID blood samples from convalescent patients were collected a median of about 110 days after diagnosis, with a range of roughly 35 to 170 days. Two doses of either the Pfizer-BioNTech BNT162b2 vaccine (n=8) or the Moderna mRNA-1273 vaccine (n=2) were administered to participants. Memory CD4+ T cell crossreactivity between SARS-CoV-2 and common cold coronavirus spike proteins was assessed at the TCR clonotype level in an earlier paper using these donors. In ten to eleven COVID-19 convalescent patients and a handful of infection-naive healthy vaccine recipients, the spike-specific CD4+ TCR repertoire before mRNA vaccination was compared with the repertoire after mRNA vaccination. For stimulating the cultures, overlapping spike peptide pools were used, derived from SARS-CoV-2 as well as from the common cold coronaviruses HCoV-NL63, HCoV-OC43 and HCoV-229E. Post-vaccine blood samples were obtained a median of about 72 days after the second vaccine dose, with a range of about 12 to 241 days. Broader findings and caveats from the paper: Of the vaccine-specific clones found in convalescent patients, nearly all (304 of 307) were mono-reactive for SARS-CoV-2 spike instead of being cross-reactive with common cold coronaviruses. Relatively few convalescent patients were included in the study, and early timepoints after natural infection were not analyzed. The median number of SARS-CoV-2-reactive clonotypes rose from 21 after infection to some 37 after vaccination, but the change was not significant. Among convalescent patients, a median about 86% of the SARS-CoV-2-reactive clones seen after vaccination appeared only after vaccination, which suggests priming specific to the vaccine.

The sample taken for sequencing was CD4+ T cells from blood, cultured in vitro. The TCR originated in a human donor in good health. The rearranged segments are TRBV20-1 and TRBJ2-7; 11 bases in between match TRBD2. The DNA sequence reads TGCAGTGCTAGATCCGCACTAACTAGCGGGAGTAACGAGCAGTACTTC. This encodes CSARSALTSGSNEQYF.